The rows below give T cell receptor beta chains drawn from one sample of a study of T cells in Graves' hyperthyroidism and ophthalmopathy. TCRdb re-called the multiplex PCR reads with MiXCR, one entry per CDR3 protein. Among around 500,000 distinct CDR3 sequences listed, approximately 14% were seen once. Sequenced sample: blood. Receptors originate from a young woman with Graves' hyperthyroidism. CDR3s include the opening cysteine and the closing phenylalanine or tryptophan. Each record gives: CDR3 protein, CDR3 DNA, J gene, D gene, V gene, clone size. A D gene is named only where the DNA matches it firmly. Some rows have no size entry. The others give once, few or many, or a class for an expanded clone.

CSAKRGAFMNTEAFF	TGCAGTGCTAAAAGGGGAGCATTCATGAACACTGAAGCTTTCTTT	TRBJ1-1	NA	TRBV20-1	many
CASRGTGGMDTEAFF	TGTGCCAGCAGGGGGACAGGGGGCATGGACACTGAAGCTTTCTTT	TRBJ1-1	TRBD1	TRBV28	NA
CAWARANEQFF	TGTGCCTGGGCACGGGCCAATGAGCAGTTCTTC	TRBJ2-1	NA	TRBV30	many
CASSFFIGRAAGELFF	TGTGCCAGCAGTTTCTTTATCGGGAGGGCCGCCGGGGAGCTGTTTTTT	TRBJ2-2	TRBD2	TRBV12-3/TRBV12-4	NA
CASSLGQGTPYYSNQPQHF	TGTGCCAGCAGCTTAGGTCAGGGCACTCCCTATTATAGCAATCAGCCCCAGCATTTT	TRBJ1-5	NA	TRBV7-8	NA
CASSQRSGGEGYTF	TGTGCCAGCAGCCAGAGAAGTGGGGGTGAAGGCTACACCTTC	TRBJ1-2	NA	TRBV11-1	many
CSARDELALNNEQFF	TGCAGTGCTAGAGATGAACTAGCGTTAAACAATGAGCAGTTCTTC	TRBJ2-1	TRBD2	TRBV20-1	many
CASSYWQETQYF	TGTGCCAGCAGTTACTGGCAAGAGACCCAGTACTTC	TRBJ2-5	NA	TRBV6-2/TRBV6-3	many
CSARGGAEETQYF	TGCAGTGCTAGGGGGGGGGCGGAAGAGACCCAGTACTTC	TRBJ2-5	NA	TRBV20-1	NA
CATSERGHSFELFF	TGTGCCACCAGTGAGAGAGGACATTCCTTCGAACTGTTTTTT	TRBJ1-4	NA	TRBV24-1	NA
CATSRWKGETQYF	TGTGCCACCAGCCGTTGGAAAGGGGAGACCCAGTACTTC	TRBJ2-5	NA	TRBV15	many
CASSRLAGNNEQFF	TGTGCCAGCAGCCGACTAGCGGGGAACAATGAGCAGTTCTTC	TRBJ2-1	TRBD2	TRBV3-1	many
CATRRDLNEKLFF	TGTGCCACACGCCGGGACCTCAATGAAAAACTGTTTTTT	TRBJ1-4	NA	TRBV19	many
CASNARQLQETQYF	TGTGCCAGCAATGCTAGACAGCTCCAAGAGACCCAGTACTTC	TRBJ2-5	NA	TRBV6-1	many
CASSPLPVEDEKLFF	TGTGCCAGCAGCCCGCTTCCGGTGGAGGATGAAAAACTGTTTTTT	TRBJ1-4	NA	TRBV3-1	many
CATSYSEAFF	TGTGCCACCTCTTACAGTGAAGCTTTCTTT	TRBJ1-1	NA	TRBV6-1	many
CAINSGRAPYNEQFF	TGTGCCATCAACAGCGGGAGGGCCCCCTACAATGAGCAGTTCTTC	TRBJ2-1	TRBD2	TRBV10-3	many
CASSLWGQNTGELFF	TGCGCCAGCAGCTTGTGGGGGCAGAACACCGGGGAGCTGTTTTTT	TRBJ2-2	NA	TRBV5-1	many
CASGPQTGGTYEQYF	TGTGCTAGTGGTCCACAAACAGGGGGGACCTACGAGCAGTACTTC	TRBJ2-7	TRBD1	TRBV12-5	few
CASSLTRAGKAFF	TGTGCCAGCAGCTTGACTAGAGCCGGGAAAGCTTTCTTT	TRBJ1-1	NA	TRBV11-2	many
CASSPPTGSTYEQYF	TGTGCCAGCTCACCGCCGACAGGTTCGACCTACGAGCAGTACTTC	TRBJ2-7	NA	TRBV18	few
CASSLKLANTGELFF	TGCGCCAGCAGCTTGAAACTAGCGAACACCGGGGAGCTGTTTTTT	TRBJ2-2	NA	TRBV5-1	many
CASSQGLSYEQYF	TGCGCCAGCAGCCAGGGTCTGTCCTACGAGCAGTACTTC	TRBJ2-7	NA	TRBV4-1	NA
CASSGRGPPPGELFF	TGTGCCAGCAGTGGCCGGGGTCCCCCTCCCGGGGAGCTGTTTTTT	TRBJ2-2	NA	TRBV6-1	NA
CASRGDRGYEQYF	TGTGCCAGCAGGGGGGACAGGGGGTACGAGCAGTACTTC	TRBJ2-7	TRBD1	TRBV2	many
CASSGDSEKLFF	TGTGCCTCGAGCGGGGATTCGGAAAAACTGTTTTTT	TRBJ1-4	NA	TRBV30	many
CASSQLNEGWALFF	TGTGCCAGCAGCCAACTCAACGAGGGCTGGGCACTGTTTTTT	TRBJ1-4	NA	TRBV3-1	many
CASSSDGHYGYTF	TGTGCCAGTAGTAGTGACGGCCACTATGGCTACACCTTC	TRBJ1-2	NA	TRBV19	many
CASSPGTSANTGELFF	TGTGCCAGCAGTCCCGGGACTAGCGCTAACACCGGGGAGCTGTTTTTT	TRBJ2-2	TRBD2	TRBV12-3/TRBV12-4	many
CASSQLPMAHYEQYF	TGTGCCAGCAGCCAACTCCCTATGGCCCACTACGAGCAGTACTTC	TRBJ2-7	NA	TRBV4-2	many
CASSLGSGDLQYF	TGCGCCAGCAGCTTGGGGTCGGGGGACCTACAGTACTTC	TRBJ2-5	NA	TRBV5-1	few
CASSQALPHTQYF	TGTGCCAGCAGCCAAGCCCTCCCTCATACGCAGTATTTT	TRBJ2-3	NA	TRBV3-1	many
CASSLSPGATDTQYF	TGTGCCAGCAGTTTATCGCCGGGGGCGACAGATACGCAGTATTTT	TRBJ2-3	NA	TRBV27	many
CASTYSTDTQYF	TGTGCCAGCACCTATAGCACAGATACGCAGTATTTT	TRBJ2-3	NA	TRBV12-3/TRBV12-4	many
CAWERSTPNEQFF	TGTGCCTGGGAGAGGTCGACTCCCAATGAGCAGTTCTTC	TRBJ2-1	NA	TRBV30	many
CSAGRTGEAGELFF	TGCAGTGCGGGTCGGACAGGGGAAGCCGGGGAGCTGTTTTTT	TRBJ2-2	TRBD1	TRBV20-1	NA
CSATERGRDTQYF	TGCAGTGCTACGGAGAGGGGGCGCGATACGCAGTATTTT	TRBJ2-3	TRBD1	TRBV20-1	NA
CSVAHREAFF	TGCAGCGTAGCTCACAGGGAGGCTTTCTTT	TRBJ1-1	NA	TRBV29-1	few
CASRRQGGTYNEQFF	TGTGCCAGCAGACGACAGGGTGGGACCTACAATGAGCAGTTCTTC	TRBJ2-1	TRBD1	TRBV2	many
CATSDSSLDTQYF	TGTGCCACCAGTGATTCTTCCTTGGATACGCAGTATTTT	TRBJ2-3	NA	TRBV24-1	many
CASSYRTGTQSPLHF	TGTGCCAGCAGTTATCGGACAGGGACGCAATCACCCCTCCACTTT	TRBJ1-6	TRBD1	TRBV6-1	NA
CASSSGLAGADTQYF	TGTGCCAGCAGCTCGGGACTAGCGGGAGCAGATACGCAGTATTTT	TRBJ2-3	TRBD2	TRBV3-1	many
CASSLWANRDYYEQYF	TGTGCCAGCAGTTTATGGGCGAACAGAGACTACTACGAGCAGTACTTC	TRBJ2-7	NA	TRBV28	many
CASNGQPYTEAFF	TGTGCCAGCAATGGACAGCCATACACTGAAGCTTTCTTT	TRBJ1-1	NA	TRBV6-1	many
CASRSTGKKEKLFF	TGTGCCAGCAGATCGACAGGGAAAAAAGAAAAACTGTTTTTT	TRBJ1-4	TRBD1	TRBV11-2	many
CSVFSDAGVETQYF	TGCAGTGTTTTTTCGGACGCCGGTGTAGAGACCCAGTACTTC	TRBJ2-5	NA	TRBV20-1	many
CASSVTSGLSTDTQYF	TGCGCCAGCAGCGTTACTAGCGGACTAAGCACAGATACGCAGTATTTT	TRBJ2-3	TRBD2	TRBV5-1	NA
CASSQGAISDTQYF	TGCGCCAGCAGCCAGGGGGCCATTTCCGATACGCAGTATTTT	TRBJ2-3	NA	TRBV4-1	many
CASSRPGTGSDFF	TGTGCCAGCAGCCGTCCCGGGACAGGGAGTGATTTCTTT	TRBJ1-1	TRBD1	TRBV6-2/TRBV6-3	many
CASSLIRTGTFSYNEQFF	TGTGCCAGCAGCTTAATCAGGACAGGGACTTTCTCCTACAATGAGCAGTTCTTC	TRBJ2-1	TRBD1	TRBV11-2	many
CATSRDQGREETQYF	TGTGCCACCAGCAGAGATCAGGGCAGGGAGGAGACCCAGTACTTC	TRBJ2-5	NA	TRBV15	NA
CSARGQGAHSEQFF	TGCAGTGCTAGGGGACAGGGGGCGCATAGTGAGCAGTTCTTC	TRBJ2-1	TRBD1	TRBV20-1	many
CSVGVNEKLFF	TGCAGCGTTGGAGTGAATGAAAAACTGTTTTTT	TRBJ1-4	NA	TRBV29-1	NA
CASSWEGHTTGELFF	TGTGCCAGCAGCTGGGAGGGACACACTACCGGGGAGCTGTTTTTT	TRBJ2-2	NA	TRBV5-5	many